The T cell receptor (beta chain) described here comes from a study of T cell responses to AZD1222 COVID-19 vaccine. V was shortened by 8 bases and J by 4 bases, with 14 bases between the two germline ends. CDR1 and CDR2 (germline): MNHEY, SVGAGI. The CDR3 has 13 residues. General study findings and limits: Among AZD1222 vaccinees, only 6 or 7 were seropositive at baseline.

The repertoire was sequenced with immunoSEQ multiplex PCR; TCRdb's copy has only in-frame clones and lacks some. This repertoire shows around 120,000 clones, about 93% found once; its top ten account for 2% to 2.5%. In regard to this clone: What it recognizes is unknown.

Sequences were derived from peripheral blood, sampled on day 0 of AZD1222 vaccination. The chain uses TRBV6-5 and TRBJ1-2, with no clear D. The receptor was derived from an adult in good health. Here the CDR3 reads CASSRTVRYGYTF. For the CDR3, the DNA is TGTGCCAGCTCTCGGACGGTACGCTATGGCTACACCTTC.